This T cell receptor beta chain was sequenced during a study of blood T cell repertoires in COVID-19. At the level of the study: Some COVID-19 samples were acute and others convalescent; all came from the United States, Italy and Spain.

Using immunoSEQ multiplex PCR, the repertoire was profiled, and TCRdb retains in-frame clones only, with some absent. The profile covers 140,000 or so clones, with 75% to 85% appearing a single time and around 4.4% taken by the ten largest. V was trimmed by 0 bases and J by 0 bases, leaving 12 bases between them. The CDR3 length is 16 residues. The germline gives CDR1 SGHRS, CDR2 YFSETQ. This TCR was recovered from a man between 60 and 70 years old with acute or convalescent COVID-19. The chain links TRBV5-1 to TRBJ1-1; no clear D gene. Sequenced input: peripheral blood. The CDR3 reads CASSLDPVNMNTEAFF. CDR3 DNA: TGCGCCAGCAGCTTGGATCCAGTGAACATGAACACTGAAGCTTTCTTT.